This entry lists 21 T cell receptor beta chains sequenced from one sample in a study of CD8 T cells in ankylosing spondylitis (dated by TCRdb to about 2017). The library was produced with 5' RACE. Sequencing used an Illumina HiSeq 2500. TCRdb passed the public sequencing reads through fastp at Q25 and MiXCR, retaining productive beta sequences. Here each entry gathers all rows of one CDR3 protein and keeps the most common genes and DNA. Within this sample are 130,000 to 150,000 distinct CDR3 sequences, with roughly 7.7% of them counted one time only. 7.3% of the sample lies in the top ten. Sequencing used synovial fluid, either unsorted or a sorted T cell fraction (not recorded which). The receptor source for this set is a male donor with ankylosing spondylitis.

This clonotype occurred many times. The J gene is TRBJ1-1, the V gene TRBV7-9, with D perhaps matching TRBD1 (5 bases). CDR3 size: 13 residues. From germline, CDR1 is SEHNR and CDR2 FQNEAQ (reference sequence). The germline V and J ends were trimmed by 3 bases and 1 base, with 6 bases remaining between them. The CDR3 is CASSFQGNTEAFF. The CDR3, as DNA: TGTGCCAGCAGCTTCCAGGGGAACACTGAAGCTTTCTTT.

This clonotype was recorded at least ten times. V is TRBV20-1 and J is TRBJ2-4; D is ambiguous. Trimming pared 1 base from V and 0 bases from J, leaving 10 bases between. CDR1 DFQATT and CDR2 SNEGSKA come from the germline V gene (reference sequence). There are 15 residues in the CDR3. CDR3: CSARVGRLAKNIQYF. DNA of the CDR3: TGCAGTGCTAGAGTCGGCAGATTAGCCAAAAACATTCAGTACTTC.

This clonotype was picked up a small number of times. The rearrangement uses TRBV6-2 or TRBV6-3 and TRBJ2-1; D tentatively fits TRBD1 or TRBD2 (6 bases each). The germline CDR1 and CDR2 sequences are MNHEY and SVGEGT. The CDR3 length is 14 residues. Deletions cut 7 bases from V and 6 bases from J, with 16 bases between. This CDR3 is CASTKGGLINEQFF. The CDR3 region has the DNA TGTGCCAGCACAAAAGGGGGGTTGATCAATGAGCAGTTCTTC.

In DNA, the CDR3 is TGCAGTGCTAGGCCCTGGCAATATAAGAGCTACACCTTC. It yields the protein CSARPWQYKSYTF. This chain links TRBV20-1 with TRBJ1-2; D unclear. Germline V gene sequence: CDR1 DFQATT, CDR2 SNEGSKA (reference sequence). V was clipped by 3 bases and J by 9 bases, with 17 bases between them. The CDR3 has 13 amino acids.

This clonotype was counted ten times or more. The chain uses TRBV20-1 and TRBJ1-5; weak D call: TRBD1 (6 bases). Germline V gene lookup returns CDR1 DFQATT and CDR2 SNEGSKA (reference sequence). V lost 5 bases, J lost 4 bases, and 24 bases lay in between. The CDR3 length is 17 residues. The DNA of the CDR3 is TGCAGTGCTTGGAAGGGGGGGGCCCCGGTGGGAAATCAGCCCCAGCATTTT. Protein product: CSAWKGGAPVGNQPQHF.

V is TRBV7-2 and J is TRBJ1-1, with D uncertain. The germline V gene encodes CDR1 SGHTA and CDR2 FQGNSA. The CDR3 spans 10 residues. The V and J ends lost 11 bases and 7 bases respectively, with 11 bases between them. The CDR3 reads CAVGVGEAFF. CDR3 nucleotides: TGTGCCGTGGGAGTGGGTGAAGCTTTCTTT.

This clonotype showed up many times. The chain carries TRBV4-2 and TRBJ1-6; unclear D gene. Trimming cost V 4 bases and J 0 bases, with 10 bases left between them. Germline CDR1 is LGHNA and CDR2 is YNFKEQ. The CDR3 length is 16 residues. The CDR3 here is CASSPYDSSYNSPLHF. CDR3 DNA: TGTGCCAGCAGCCCGTACGATAGCTCCTATAATTCACCCCTCCACTTT.

This clonotype has more than one count but fewer than ten. V and J are TRBV7-2 and TRBJ2-5; D may be TRBD2 (6 bases). CDR1 and CDR2 from the germline V gene are SGHTA and FQGNSA. The CDR3 consists of 14 residues. Between the trimmed V and J ends, which lost 6 bases and 4 bases, there was a span of 15 bases. The CDR3: CASSNAGIRETQYF. CDR3 coding DNA: TGTGCCAGCAGTAATGCGGGGATTCGAGAGACCCAGTACTTC.

This clonotype was seen more than once but under ten times. The rearrangement links TRBV24-1 to TRBJ1-5; D unclear. The germline V gene encodes CDR1 KGHDR and CDR2 SFDVKD. The CDR3 is 12 amino acids. Trimming removed 2 bases from V and 5 bases from J, with 3 bases in between. The DNA for the CDR3 is TGTGCCACCAGTGATTATGATCAGCCCCAGCATTTT. It specifies CATSDYDQPQHF.

J is TRBJ2-1 and V is TRBV4-2; D possibly corresponds to TRBD2 (6 bases). This CDR3 is built from 16 residues. Trimming removed 0 bases at V and 0 bases at J, with 9 bases between. From germline, CDR1 is LGHNA and CDR2 YNFKEQ. Here the CDR3 reads CASSQEISGSYNEQFF. The CDR3 DNA follows: TGTGCCAGCAGCCAAGAGATTAGCGGCTCCTACAATGAGCAGTTCTTC.

V is TRBV20-1 and J is TRBJ2-3; 11 bases agree with TRBD2. The CDR3 length is 14 residues. Germline lookup yields CDR1 DFQATT and CDR2 SNEGSKA (reference sequence). Losses at the gene ends were 6 bases for V and 3 bases for J; bases not matched to a gene: 5. The CDR3 loop is CSADSGRVTDTQYF. In nucleotides, the CDR3 is TGCAGTGCGGATAGCGGGAGGGTAACAGATACGCAGTATTTT.

This clonotype was found many times. The chain joins TRBV4-3 to TRBJ2-1, with 11 bases matching TRBD2. The CDR3 contains 16 residues. Germline V lookup: CDR1 LGHNA, CDR2 YSLEER. The V gene end was trimmed by 0 bases and the J gene end by 4 bases; junction bases not matched to a gene: 2. Here the CDR3 reads CASSQDGTSGYNEQFF. The CDR3 DNA sequence: TGCGCCAGCAGCCAAGATGGGACTAGCGGATACAATGAGCAGTTCTTC.

This clonotype was observed many times. The chain has TRBV7-2 and TRBJ2-5; no clear D gene. CDR3 length equals 15 residues. Germline CDR1 SGHTA, CDR2 FQGNSA. V was cut by 6 bases and J by 1 base, with 15 bases left in between. The CDR3 nucleotides are TGTGCCAGCAGGGTCGGCACGGCGGTCCAAGAGACCCAGTACTTC. This translates into CASRVGTAVQETQYF.

There are many counts of this clonotype. The chain links TRBV18 to TRBJ2-3; D possibly uses TRBD1 or TRBD2 (6 bases each). CDR3 length equals 15 residues. Germline CDR1 reads KGHSH; CDR2 reads LQKENI. The germline V and J ends were trimmed by 6 bases and 0 bases, with 13 bases remaining between them. The CDR3 here is CASSERGPSTDTQYF. The CDR3 nucleotides read TGTGCCAGCTCTGAACGGGGGCCGAGCACAGATACGCAGTATTTT. The whole variable domain, remainder taken from reference TRBV18 and TRBJ2-3, is NAGVMQNPRHLVRRRGQEARLRCSPMKGHSHVYWYRQLPEEGLKFMVYLQKENIIDESGMPKERFSAEFPKEGPSILRIQQVVRGDSAAYFCASSERGPSTDTQYFGPGTRLTVL.

The chain joins TRBV5-5 to TRBJ2-4; 8 bases map to TRBD1. The CDR3 is 15 residues long. V gave up 4 bases and J gave up 1 base; unmatched junction bases: 4. The germline V gene has CDR1 SGHKS and CDR2 YYEKEE (reference sequence). CDR3 protein: CASSKTGVAKNIQYF. The CDR3 DNA sequence: TGTGCCAGCAGCAAGACAGGGGTTGCCAAAAACATTCAGTACTTC.

This clonotype was seen more than once but under ten times. The V gene is TRBV18, the J gene TRBJ1-4, with TRBD1 matching 10 bases. J lost 6 bases, V lost 3 bases, and 10 bases had no gene match. The CDR3 has 17 amino acids. CDR1 is KGHSH, CDR2 LQKENI, per germline. CDR3 sequence reads: CASSPYILGTGDEKLFF. In nucleotides, the CDR3 is TGTGCCAGCTCACCCTACATCCTCGGGACAGGGGATGAAAAACTGTTTTTT.

This clonotype was counted between two and nine times. The chain uses TRBV12-3 or TRBV12-4 and TRBJ2-1; D is possibly TRBD1 or TRBD2 (5 bases each). The CDR3 is made up of 12 amino acids. V lost 6 bases and J lost 8, with 11 bases in between. The CDR3 reads CASRPLGDEQFF. The CDR3 coding sequence is TGTGCCAGCAGACCTTTGGGGGATGAGCAGTTCTTC.

The table lists this clonotype with a few counts. The V and J genes are TRBV4-3 and TRBJ2-7, with D uncertain. Trimming left V 0 bases short and J 6 bases short, with 9 bases between. CDR3 size: 13 residues. Germline V CDR1 and CDR2: LGHNA, YSLEER. The DNA of the CDR3 is TGCGCCAGCAGCCAAGATGGCGGATCCGAGCAGTACTTC. Translating it yields CASSQDGGSEQYF.

The sample holds many counts of this clonotype. The chain is built from TRBV7-8 and TRBJ1-3; D not resolved. This CDR3 comprises 13 residues. CDR1 SGHVS and CDR2 FQNEAQ come from the germline V gene. The V and J ends lost 2 bases and 7 bases respectively, with 9 bases between them. The CDR3 loop reads CASSLRPQNTIYF. In DNA form, the CDR3 reads TGTGCCAGCAGCTTACGACCGCAGAACACCATATATTTT.

This chain joins TRBV10-1 and TRBJ1-1, with TRBD1 matching 8 bases. This CDR3 comprises 14 residues. In germline, CDR1 is WNHNN, CDR2 SYGVQD (reference sequence). The trim removed 4 bases at V and 6 bases at J, leaving 7 bases unmatched. The DNA of the CDR3 is TGCGCCAGCAGTGCCTACGGACAGGGTGCTGAAGCTTTCTTT. This encodes CASSAYGQGAEAFF.

This clonotype was detected ten times or more. The chain employs TRBV10-3 and TRBJ2-7; D could derive from TRBD1 or TRBD2 (5 bases each). This CDR3 region has 14 residues. V gave up 7 bases and J gave up 0 bases, with 13 bases separating them. Per germline, CDR1 ENHRY and CDR2 SYGVKD. The CDR3 nucleotides read TGTGCCATCAACCCCGGGACGAACTCCTACGAGCAGTACTTC. Amino acids: CAINPGTNSYEQYF.